This TCR beta chain was identified during a study of a mutant IDH1 vaccine in newly diagnosed glioma. Overall study: Earlier therapy was either radiotherapy, temozolomide, or both, and most got both.

Regarding time point: week 47, end of study. The content of each vaccine dose was 300 ug of mutant IDH1 20-mer peptide, and topical imiquimod accompanied it. TCRdb keeps only in-frame clones here, not all; method: immunoSEQ multiplex PCR. The sample lists fewer than 55,000 clones, approximately 65% occurring once. On this clone itself: Its antigen remains unknown.

The CDR3 is 16 residues long. Trimming cost V 3 bases and J 0 bases, with 14 bases left between them. CDR1 and CDR2 from the germline V gene are SGHRS and YFSETQ. This chain links TRBV5-1 with TRBJ2-3, with D possibly being TRBD2 (6 bases). This TCR was recovered from a man aged 40-55 years with glioma. Some clones in this sample may be carry-over from other donors' samples. This sample comprised peripheral blood mononuclear cells (PBMCs), obtained from a glioma patient whose treatment included an IDH1 peptide vaccine. The CDR3 spells CASSSESGVSTDTQYF. The CDR3 bases are TGCGCCAGCAGCTCGGAATCGGGGGTTAGCACAGATACGCAGTATTTT.